This entry concerns a single T cell receptor (beta chain). Its antigen is undetermined. The data originate from a study of cytomegalovirus exposure and HLA in healthy donors. Use of 60 Vbeta and 13 Jbeta primers characterized the PCR. Measured with immunoSEQ multiplex PCR; TCRdb has only the in-frame clones, and not every one. The table has around 230,000 clones, roughly 78% seen once; the top ten hold approximately 0.49%. General observations from the study: Follow-up analysis seemed to connect common viral pathogens with several of the most significant clusters identified.

After removal of 5 bases from V and 1 base from J, the junction contained 5 bases not matched to a gene. In germline, CDR1 is PRHDT, CDR2 FYEKMQ (reference sequence). The CDR3 runs 17 residues. The receptor's source is a boy younger than 18 in good health and CMV-seronegative. Sequenced material: PBMCs. This sequence joins TRBV13 and TRBJ2-3, with 14 bases aligning to TRBD2. The CDR3 loop reads CASSPWGLAGGTDTQYF. CDR3 nucleotides: TGTGCCAGCAGCCCATGGGGACTAGCGGGAGGCACAGATACGCAGTATTTT.